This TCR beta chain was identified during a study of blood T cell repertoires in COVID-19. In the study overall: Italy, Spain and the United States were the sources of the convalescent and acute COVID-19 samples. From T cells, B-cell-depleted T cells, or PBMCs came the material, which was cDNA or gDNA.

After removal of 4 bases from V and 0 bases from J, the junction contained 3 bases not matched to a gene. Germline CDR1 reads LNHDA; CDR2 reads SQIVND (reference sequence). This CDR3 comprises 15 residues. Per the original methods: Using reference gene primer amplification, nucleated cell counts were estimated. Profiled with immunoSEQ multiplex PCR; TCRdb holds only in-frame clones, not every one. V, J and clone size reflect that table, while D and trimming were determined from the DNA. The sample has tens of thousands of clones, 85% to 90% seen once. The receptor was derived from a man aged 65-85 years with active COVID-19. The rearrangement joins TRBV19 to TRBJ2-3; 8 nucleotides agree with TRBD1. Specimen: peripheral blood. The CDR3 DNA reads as TGTGCCAGTAGTAATTGGGACAGGAGCACAGATACGCAGTATTTT. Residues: CASSNWDRSTDTQYF.